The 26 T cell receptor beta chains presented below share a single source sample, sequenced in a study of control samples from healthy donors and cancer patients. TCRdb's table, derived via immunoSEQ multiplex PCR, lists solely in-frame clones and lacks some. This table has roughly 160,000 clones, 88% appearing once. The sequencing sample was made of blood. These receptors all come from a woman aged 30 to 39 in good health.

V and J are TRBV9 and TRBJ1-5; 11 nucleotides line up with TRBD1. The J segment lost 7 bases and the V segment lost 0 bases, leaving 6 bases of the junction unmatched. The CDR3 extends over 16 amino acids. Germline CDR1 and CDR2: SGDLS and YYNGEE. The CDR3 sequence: CASSVGTGGAGQPQHF. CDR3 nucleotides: TGTGCCAGCAGCGTAGGGACAGGGGGCGCGGGGCAGCCCCAGCATTTT.

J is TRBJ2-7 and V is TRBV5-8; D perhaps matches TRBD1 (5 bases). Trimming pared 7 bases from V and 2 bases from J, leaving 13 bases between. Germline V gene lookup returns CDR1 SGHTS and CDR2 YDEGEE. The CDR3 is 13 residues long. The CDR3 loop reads CASVAGLTYEQYF. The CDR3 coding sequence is TGTGCCAGCGTGGCAGGGCTTACCTACGAGCAGTACTTC.

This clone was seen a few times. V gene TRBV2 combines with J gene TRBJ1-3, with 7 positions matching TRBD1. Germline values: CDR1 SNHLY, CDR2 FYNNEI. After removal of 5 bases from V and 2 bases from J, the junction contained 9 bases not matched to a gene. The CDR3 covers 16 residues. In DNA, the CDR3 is TGTGCCAGCAGTACAGGGGAAGGGTGGGCTGGAAACACCATATATTTT. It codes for CASSTGEGWAGNTIYF.

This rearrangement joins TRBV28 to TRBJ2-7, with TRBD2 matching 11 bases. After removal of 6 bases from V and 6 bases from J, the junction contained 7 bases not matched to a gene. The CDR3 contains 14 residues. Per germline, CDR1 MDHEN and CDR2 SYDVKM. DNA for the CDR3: TGTGCCAGCAGAATAGCGGGAGGGGAGGGCGAGCAGTACTTC. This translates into CASRIAGGEGEQYF.

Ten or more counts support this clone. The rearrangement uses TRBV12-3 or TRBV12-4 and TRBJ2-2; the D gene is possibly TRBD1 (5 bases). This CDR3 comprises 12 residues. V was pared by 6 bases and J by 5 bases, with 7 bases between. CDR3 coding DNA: TGTGCCAGCAGCCAGGGTACCGGGGAGCTGTTTTTT. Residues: CASSQGTGELFF.

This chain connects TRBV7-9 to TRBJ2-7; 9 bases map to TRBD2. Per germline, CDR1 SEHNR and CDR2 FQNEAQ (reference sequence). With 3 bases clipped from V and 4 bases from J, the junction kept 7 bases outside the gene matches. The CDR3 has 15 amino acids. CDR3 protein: CASSFSGGGGYEQYF. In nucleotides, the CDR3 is TGTGCCAGCAGCTTTAGCGGCGGGGGGGGTTACGAGCAGTACTTC.

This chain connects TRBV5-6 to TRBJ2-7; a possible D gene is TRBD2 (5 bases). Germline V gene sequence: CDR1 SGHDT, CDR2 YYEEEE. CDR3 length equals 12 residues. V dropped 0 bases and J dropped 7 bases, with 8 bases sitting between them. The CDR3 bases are TGTGCCAGCAGCTTGGGGACGGGGGAGCAGTACGTC. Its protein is CASSLGTGEQYV.

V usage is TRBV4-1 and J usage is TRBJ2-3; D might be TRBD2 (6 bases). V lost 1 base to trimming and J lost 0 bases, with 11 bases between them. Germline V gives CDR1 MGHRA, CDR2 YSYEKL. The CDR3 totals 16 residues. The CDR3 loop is CASSQVPGTSTDTQYF. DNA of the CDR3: TGCGCCAGCAGCCAAGTCCCGGGGACTAGCACAGATACGCAGTATTTT.

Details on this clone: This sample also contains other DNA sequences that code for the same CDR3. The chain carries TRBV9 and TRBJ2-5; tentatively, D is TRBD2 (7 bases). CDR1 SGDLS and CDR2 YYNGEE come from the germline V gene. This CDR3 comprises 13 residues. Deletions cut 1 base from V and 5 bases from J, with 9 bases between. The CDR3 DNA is TGTGCCAGCAGCGTAAGGGGGGGTGAGACCCAGTACTTC. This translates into CASSVRGGETQYF.

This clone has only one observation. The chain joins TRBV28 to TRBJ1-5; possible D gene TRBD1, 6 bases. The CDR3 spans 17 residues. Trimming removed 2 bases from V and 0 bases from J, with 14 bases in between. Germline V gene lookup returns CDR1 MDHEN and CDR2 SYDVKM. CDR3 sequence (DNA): TGTGCCAGCAGTTTACTCACTAGGACAGTTAGCAATCAGCCCCAGCATTTT. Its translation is CASSLLTRTVSNQPQHF.

The DNA of the CDR3 is TGTGCCAGTAGTCTGGGAGCGGGAGAGTACAATGAGCAGTTCTTC. Protein sequence: CASSLGAGEYNEQFF. The J gene is TRBJ2-1, the V gene TRBV19, with TRBD2 matching over 8 bases. CDR3 length equals 15 residues. V lost 5 bases, J lost 4 bases, and 7 bases stayed unmatched. The V gene's germline CDR1 is LNHDA and CDR2 SQIVND (reference sequence).

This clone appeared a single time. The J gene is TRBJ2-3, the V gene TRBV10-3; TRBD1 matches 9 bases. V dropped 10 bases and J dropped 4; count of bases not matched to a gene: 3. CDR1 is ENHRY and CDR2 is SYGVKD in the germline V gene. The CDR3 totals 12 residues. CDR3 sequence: CATQGAADTQYF. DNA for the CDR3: TGTGCCACACAGGGGGCCGCAGATACGCAGTATTTT.

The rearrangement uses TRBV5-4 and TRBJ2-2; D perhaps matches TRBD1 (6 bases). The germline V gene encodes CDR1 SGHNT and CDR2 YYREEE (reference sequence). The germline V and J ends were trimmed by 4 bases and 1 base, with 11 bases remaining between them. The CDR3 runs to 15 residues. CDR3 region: CASSGPGQNTGELFF. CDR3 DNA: TGTGCCAGCAGCGGCCCGGGACAGAACACCGGGGAGCTGTTTTTT. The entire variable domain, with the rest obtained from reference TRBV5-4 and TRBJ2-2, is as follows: ETGVTQSPTHLIKTRGQQVTLRCSSQSGHNTVSWYQQALGQGPQFIFQYYREEENGRGNFPPRFSGLQFPNYSSELNVNALELDDSALYLCASSGPGQNTGELFFGEGSRLTVL.

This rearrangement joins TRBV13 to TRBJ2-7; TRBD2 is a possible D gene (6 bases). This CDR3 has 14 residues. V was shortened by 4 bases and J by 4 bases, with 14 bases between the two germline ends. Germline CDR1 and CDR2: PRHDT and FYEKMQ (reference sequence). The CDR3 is CASSSSPGGYEQYV. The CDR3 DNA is TGTGCCAGCAGCTCCAGCCCCGGGGGATACGAGCAGTACGTC.

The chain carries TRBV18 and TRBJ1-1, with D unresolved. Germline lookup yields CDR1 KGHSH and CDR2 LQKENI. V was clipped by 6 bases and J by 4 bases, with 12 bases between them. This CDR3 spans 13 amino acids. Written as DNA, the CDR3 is TGTGCCAGCTCTCGCAGCGGAGGCACTGAAGCTTTCTTT. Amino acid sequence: CASSRSGGTEAFF.

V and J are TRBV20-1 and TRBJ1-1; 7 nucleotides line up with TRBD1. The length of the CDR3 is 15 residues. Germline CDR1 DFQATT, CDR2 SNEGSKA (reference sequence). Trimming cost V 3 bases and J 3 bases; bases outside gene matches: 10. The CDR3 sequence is CSASPAGTAYTEAFF. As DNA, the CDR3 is TGCAGTGCTAGTCCTGCCGGGACAGCCTACACTGAAGCTTTCTTT.

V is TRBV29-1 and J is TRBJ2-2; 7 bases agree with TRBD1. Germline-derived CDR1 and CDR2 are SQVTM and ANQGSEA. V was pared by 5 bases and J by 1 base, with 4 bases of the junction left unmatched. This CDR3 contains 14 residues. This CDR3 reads CSVNRDRNTGELFF. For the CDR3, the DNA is TGCAGCGTTAACCGGGACAGGAACACCGGGGAGCTGTTTTTT.

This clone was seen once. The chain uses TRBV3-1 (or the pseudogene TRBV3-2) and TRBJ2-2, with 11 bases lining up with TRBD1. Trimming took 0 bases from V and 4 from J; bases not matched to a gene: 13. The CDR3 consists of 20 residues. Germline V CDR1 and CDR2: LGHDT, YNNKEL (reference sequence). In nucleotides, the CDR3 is TGTGCCAGCAGCCAAGAGCGGGGGCGGCAAGGACAGGGGGCCACCGGGGAGCTGTTTTTT. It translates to CASSQERGRQGQGATGELFF.

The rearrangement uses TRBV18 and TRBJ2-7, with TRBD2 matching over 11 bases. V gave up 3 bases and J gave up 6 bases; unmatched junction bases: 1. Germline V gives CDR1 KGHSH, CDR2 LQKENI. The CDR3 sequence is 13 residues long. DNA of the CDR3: TGTGCCAGCTCACCGGGACTAGCGGCCGAGCAGTACTTC. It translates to CASSPGLAAEQYF.

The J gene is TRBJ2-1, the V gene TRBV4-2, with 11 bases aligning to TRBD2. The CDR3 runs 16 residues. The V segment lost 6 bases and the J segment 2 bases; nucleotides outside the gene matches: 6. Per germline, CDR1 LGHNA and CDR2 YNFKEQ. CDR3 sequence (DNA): TGTGCCAGCAGTCAACGACTAGCGGGGACCTACAATGAGCAGTTCTTC. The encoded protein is CASSQRLAGTYNEQFF.

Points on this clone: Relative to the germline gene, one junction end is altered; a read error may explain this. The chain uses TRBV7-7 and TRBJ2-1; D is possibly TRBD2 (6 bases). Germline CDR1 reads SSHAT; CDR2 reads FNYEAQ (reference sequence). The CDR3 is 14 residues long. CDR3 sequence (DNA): TGTGCTAGCAGCCCCCACTTGACTAGTATCGAGCAGTTCTTC. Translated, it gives CASSPHLTSIEQFF.

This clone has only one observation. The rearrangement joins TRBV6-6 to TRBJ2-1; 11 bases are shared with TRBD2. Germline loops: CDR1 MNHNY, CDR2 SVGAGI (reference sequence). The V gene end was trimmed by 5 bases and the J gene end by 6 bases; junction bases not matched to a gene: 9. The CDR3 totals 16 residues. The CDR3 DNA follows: TGTGCCAGCAGTAAGACTAGCGGGGCGGCTTTCAATGAGCAGTTCTTC. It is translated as CASSKTSGAAFNEQFF.

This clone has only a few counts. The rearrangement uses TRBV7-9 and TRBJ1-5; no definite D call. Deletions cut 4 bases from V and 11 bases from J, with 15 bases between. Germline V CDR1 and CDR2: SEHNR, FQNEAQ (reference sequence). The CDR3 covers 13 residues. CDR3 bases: TGTGCCAGCAGCTCAAACCAGGCAAATGCCCAGCATTTT. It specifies CASSSNQANAQHF.

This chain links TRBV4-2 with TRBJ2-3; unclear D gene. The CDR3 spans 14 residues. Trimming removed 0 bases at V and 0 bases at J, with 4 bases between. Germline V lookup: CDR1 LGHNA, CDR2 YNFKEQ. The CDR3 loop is CASSQETSTDTQYF. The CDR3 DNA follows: TGTGCCAGCAGCCAAGAAACTAGCACAGATACGCAGTATTTT.

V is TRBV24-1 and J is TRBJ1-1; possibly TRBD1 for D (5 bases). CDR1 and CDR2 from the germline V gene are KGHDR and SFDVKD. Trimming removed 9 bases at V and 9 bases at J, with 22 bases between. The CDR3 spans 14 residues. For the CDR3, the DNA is TGTGCCACCGGGAGGGACGCGGGGTCCAGTAAAGCTTTCTTT. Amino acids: CATGRDAGSSKAFF.

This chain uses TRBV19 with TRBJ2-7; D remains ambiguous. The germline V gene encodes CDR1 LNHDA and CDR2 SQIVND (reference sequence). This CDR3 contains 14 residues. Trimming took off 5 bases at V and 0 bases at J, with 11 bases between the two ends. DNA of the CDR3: TGTGCCAGTAGTGACCGTTTCAGCTCCTACGAGCAGTACTTC. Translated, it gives CASSDRFSSYEQYF.